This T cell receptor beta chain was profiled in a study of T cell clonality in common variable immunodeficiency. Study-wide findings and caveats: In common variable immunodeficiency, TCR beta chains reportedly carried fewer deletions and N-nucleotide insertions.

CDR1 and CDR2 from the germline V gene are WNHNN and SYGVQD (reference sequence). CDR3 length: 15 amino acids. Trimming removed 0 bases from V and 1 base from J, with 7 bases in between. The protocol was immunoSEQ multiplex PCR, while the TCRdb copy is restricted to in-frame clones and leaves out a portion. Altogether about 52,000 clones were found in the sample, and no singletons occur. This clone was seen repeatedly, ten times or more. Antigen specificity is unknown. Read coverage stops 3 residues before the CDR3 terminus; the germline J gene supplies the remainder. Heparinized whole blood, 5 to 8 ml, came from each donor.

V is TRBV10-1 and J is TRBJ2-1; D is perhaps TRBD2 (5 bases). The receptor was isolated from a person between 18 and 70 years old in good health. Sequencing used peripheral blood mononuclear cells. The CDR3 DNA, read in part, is TGCGCCAGCAGTGAGTCTGGCGGGTCCTACAATGAG. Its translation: CASSESGGSYNE. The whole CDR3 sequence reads CASSESGGSYNEQFF.